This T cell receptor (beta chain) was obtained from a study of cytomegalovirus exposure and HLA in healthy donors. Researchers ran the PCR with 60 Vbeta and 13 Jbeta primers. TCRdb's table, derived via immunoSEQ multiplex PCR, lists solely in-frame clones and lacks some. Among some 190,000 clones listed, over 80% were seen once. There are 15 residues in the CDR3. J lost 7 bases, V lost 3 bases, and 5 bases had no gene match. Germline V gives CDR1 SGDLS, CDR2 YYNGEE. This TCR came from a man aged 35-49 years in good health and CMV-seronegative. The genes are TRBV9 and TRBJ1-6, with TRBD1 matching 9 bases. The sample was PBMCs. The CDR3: CASSDRGLNNSPLHF. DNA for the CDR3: TGTGCCAGCAGCGACAGGGGGCTTAACAATTCACCCCTCCACTTT.